This T cell receptor beta chain was captured by sequencing in a study of CD8 T cells in ankylosing spondylitis. By quantitative 5'-RACE with molecular barcodes, the TCR beta libraries were made. Each CDR3 protein is one row after TCRdb ran MiXCR on the 5' RACE reads. The sample comprises approximately 42,000 distinct CDR3 sequences, more than 3% of which are singletons, and around 3.6% rests with the top ten. The CDR3 spans 13 residues. Per germline, CDR1 SGDLS and CDR2 YYNGEE. Trimming cost V 4 bases and J 5 bases, with 11 bases left between them. This clonotype occurred a few times. The material sequenced was blood, either unsorted or a sorted T cell fraction (not recorded which). The chain has TRBV9 and TRBJ2-3, with D perhaps matching TRBD2 (5 bases). The receptor's source is a female donor with ankylosing spondylitis or in good health (not recorded which). CDR3 DNA sequence: TGTGCCAGCAGCCCCCCCGGAGGAGATACGCAGTATTTT. It specifies CASSPPGGDTQYF. The variable domain in full, with the rest retrieved from reference TRBV9 and TRBJ2-3, is DSGVTQTPKHLITATGQRVTLRCSPRSGDLSVYWYQQSLDQGLQFLIQYYNGEERAKGNILERFSAQQFPDLHSELNLSSLELGDSALYFCASSPPGGDTQYFGPGTRLTVL.